This T cell receptor (beta chain) was identified in a study of tumor-infiltrating lymphocytes in primary liver carcinoma. In the study overall: Male and female patients aged 30 to 69 years made up the cohort.

Comment on this clonotype: Its antigen is as yet unknown. One end of the junction does not line up with germline, which may come from a read error.

Study results and caveats: Less overlap was seen in tumor-adjacent and tumor-blood pairs than in tumor region pairs. Tumors significantly exceeded blood in top-250-clone fraction (p = 0.039).

CDR3 length: 15 amino acids. Germline V gene sequence: CDR1 MNHNS, CDR2 SASEGT. Unsorted bulk tissue of roughly 18-32 mg yielded co-extracted RNA and DNA. Each participant had primary liver carcinoma, and surgical resection was the treatment. cDNA specific to TCR beta was made from 450 to 650 ng of total RNA, with a constant-region primer employed for priming. A slightly modified ARM-PCR protocol with three nested multiplex PCR rounds produced these TCR beta libraries. TRBV1-TRBV30 forward and Cbeta reverse primers drove the first two roughly 10-cycle rounds. TCRdb reanalysed the multiplex PCR reads using MiXCR and keeps one entry per CDR3 protein. This sample yields 40,000 or so distinct CDR3 sequences, of which around 80% are seen a single time; more than 35% belongs to the top ten.

The sequence came from a middle-aged man with primary liver carcinoma and hepatitis B virus infection. This chain links TRBV6-1 with TRBJ1-3, with a possible D match to TRBD1 (5 bases). Sequenced material: tumor-adjacent normal liver tissue. CDR3 amino acids: CVNGPGTASGSTIYF. The CDR3 region has the DNA TGTGTCAACGGACCAGGGACGGCCTCTGGAAGCACCATATATTTT.